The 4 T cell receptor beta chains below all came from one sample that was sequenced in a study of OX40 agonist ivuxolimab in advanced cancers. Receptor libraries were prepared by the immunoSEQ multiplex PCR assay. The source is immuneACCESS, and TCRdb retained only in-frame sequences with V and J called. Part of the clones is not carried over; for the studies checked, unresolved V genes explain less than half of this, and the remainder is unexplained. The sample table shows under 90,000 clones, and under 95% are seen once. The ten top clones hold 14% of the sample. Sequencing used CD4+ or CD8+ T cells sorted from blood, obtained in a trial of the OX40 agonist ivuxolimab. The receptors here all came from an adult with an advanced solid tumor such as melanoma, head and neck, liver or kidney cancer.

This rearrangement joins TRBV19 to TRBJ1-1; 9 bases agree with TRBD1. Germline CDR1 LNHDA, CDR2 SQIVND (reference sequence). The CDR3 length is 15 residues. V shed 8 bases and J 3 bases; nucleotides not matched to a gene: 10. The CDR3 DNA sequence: TGTGCCAGTGGACAGGGGTTCGGGTCGGACACTGAAGCTTTCTTT. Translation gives CASGQGFGSDTEAFF.

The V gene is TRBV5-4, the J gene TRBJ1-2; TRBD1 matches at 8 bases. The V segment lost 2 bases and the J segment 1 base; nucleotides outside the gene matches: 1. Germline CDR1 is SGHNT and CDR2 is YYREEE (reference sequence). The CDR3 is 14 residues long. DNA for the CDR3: TGTGCCAGCAGCTTCGACAGGGGTAACTATGGCTACACCTTC. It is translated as CASSFDRGNYGYTF.

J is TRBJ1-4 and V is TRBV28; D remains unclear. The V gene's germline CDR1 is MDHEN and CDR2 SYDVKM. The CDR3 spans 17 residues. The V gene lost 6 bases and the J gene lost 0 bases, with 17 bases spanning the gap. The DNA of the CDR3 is TGTGCCAGCAGGCTTTTGGCCTTAAGGGCAACTAATGAAAAACTGTTTTTT. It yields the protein CASRLLALRATNEKLFF.

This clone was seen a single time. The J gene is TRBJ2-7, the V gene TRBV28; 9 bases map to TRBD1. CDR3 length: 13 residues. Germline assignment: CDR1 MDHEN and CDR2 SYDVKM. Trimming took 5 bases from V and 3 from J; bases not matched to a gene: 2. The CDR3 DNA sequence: TGTGCCAGCAGTGGGACAGGGAACTACGAGCAGTACTTC. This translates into CASSGTGNYEQYF.